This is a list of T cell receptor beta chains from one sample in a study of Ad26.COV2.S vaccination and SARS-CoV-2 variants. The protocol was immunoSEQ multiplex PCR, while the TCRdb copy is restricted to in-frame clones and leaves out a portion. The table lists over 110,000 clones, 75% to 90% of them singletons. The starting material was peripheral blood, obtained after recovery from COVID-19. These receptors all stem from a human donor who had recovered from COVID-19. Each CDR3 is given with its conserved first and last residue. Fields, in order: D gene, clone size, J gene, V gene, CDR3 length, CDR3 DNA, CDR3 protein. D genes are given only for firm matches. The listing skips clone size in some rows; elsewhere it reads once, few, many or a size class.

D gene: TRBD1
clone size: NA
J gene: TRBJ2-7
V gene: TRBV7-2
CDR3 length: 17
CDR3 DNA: TGTGCCAGCAGCCCACACAGACAGGGCCGATCCACCTACGAGCAGTACTTC
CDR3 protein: CASSPHRQGRSTYEQYF

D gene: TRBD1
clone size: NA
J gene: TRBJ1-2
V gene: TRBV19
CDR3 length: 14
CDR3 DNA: TGTGCCAGTAGTAAAGGACAGGGTAACTATGGCTACACCTTC
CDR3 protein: CASSKGQGNYGYTF

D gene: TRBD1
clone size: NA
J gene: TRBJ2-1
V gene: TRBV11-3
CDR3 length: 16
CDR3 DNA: TGTGCCAGCAGCTCAAGGGACAGGGGGTCTGCCAATGAGCAGTTCTTC
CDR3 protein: CASSSRDRGSANEQFF

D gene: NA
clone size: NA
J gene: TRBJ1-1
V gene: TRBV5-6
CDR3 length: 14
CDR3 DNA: TGTGCCAGCAGCGAGAACAGGATGAACACTGAAGCTTTCTTT
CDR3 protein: CASSENRMNTEAFF

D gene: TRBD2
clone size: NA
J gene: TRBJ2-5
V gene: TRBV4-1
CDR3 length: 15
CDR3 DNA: TGCGCCAGCAGCCAAGATCCGGGGGAGGGGGAGACCCAGTACTTC
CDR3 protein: CASSQDPGEGETQYF

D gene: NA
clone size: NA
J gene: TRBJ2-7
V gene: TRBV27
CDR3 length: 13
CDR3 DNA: TGTGCCAGCAGCCTCTCTGACGGCTACGAGCAGTACTTC
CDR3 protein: CASSLSDGYEQYF

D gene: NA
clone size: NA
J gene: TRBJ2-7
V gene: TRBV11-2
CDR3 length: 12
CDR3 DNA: TGTGCCAGCAGCCAGCCGACACCCCTGCAGTACTTC
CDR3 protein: CASSQPTPLQYF

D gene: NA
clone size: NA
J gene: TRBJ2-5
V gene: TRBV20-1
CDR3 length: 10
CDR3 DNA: TGCAGTGCCTTGAGGGGGACCCAGTACTTC
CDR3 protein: CSALRGTQYF

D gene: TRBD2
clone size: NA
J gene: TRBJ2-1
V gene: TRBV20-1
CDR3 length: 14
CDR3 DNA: TGCAGTGCTAGTGCGGGGGGGGCAAGAAATGAGCAGTTCTTC
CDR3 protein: CSASAGGARNEQFF

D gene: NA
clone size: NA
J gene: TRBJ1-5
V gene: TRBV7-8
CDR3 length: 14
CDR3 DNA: TGTGCCAGCAGCCCCCAGCGGGGAAATCAGCCCCAGCATTTT
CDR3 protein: CASSPQRGNQPQHF

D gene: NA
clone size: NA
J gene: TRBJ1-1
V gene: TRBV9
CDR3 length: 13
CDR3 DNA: TGTGCCAGCAGCGTGAGGGTGGGCACTGAAGCTTTCTTT
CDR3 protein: CASSVRVGTEAFF

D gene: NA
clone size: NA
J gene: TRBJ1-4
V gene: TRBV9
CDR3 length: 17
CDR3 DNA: TGTGCCAGCAGCGTAGGAACGGCACAGACAACTAATGAAAAACTGTTTTTT
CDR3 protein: CASSVGTAQTTNEKLFF

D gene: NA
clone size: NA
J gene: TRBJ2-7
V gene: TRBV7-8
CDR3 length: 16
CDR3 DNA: TGTGCCAGCAGCTCCCAAACCGGGCCCGGAACGTACGAGCAGTACTTC
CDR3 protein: CASSSQTGPGTYEQYF

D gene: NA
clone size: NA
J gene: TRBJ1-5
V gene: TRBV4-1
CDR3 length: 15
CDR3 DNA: TGCGCCAGCAGCCAATGGGAGGGGGGTTCCCAGCCCCAGCATTTT
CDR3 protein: CASSQWEGGSQPQHF

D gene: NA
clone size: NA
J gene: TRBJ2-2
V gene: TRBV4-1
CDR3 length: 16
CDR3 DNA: TGCGCCAGCAGCCACCGGGACGTATCGAACACCGGGGAGCTGTTTTTT
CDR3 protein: CASSHRDVSNTGELFF

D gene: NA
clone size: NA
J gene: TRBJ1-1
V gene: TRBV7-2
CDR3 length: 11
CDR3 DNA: TGTGCCAGCAGCTGGGACACTGAAGCTTTCTTT
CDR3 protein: CASSWDTEAFF

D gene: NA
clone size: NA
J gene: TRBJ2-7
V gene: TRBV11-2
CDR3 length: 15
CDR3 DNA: TGTGCCAGCAGCTTAGTTTACTCGGAGAACTACGAGCAGTACTTC
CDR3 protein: CASSLVYSENYEQYF

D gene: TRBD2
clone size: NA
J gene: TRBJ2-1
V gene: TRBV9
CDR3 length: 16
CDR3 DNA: TGTGCCAGCAGCGTAGCTGGAACTAGCGGGTACAATGAGCAGTTCTTC
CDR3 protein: CASSVAGTSGYNEQFF

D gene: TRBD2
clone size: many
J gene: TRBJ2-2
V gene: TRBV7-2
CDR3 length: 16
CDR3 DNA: TGTGCCAGCAGCCTAAGATGGACTAGCTCTATCGGGGAGCTGTTTTTT
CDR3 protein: CASSLRWTSSIGELFF

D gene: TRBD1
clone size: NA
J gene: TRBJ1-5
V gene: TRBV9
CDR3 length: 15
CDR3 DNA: TGTGCCAGCAGCGTTGGGACAGGTGACAATCAGCCCCAGCATTTT
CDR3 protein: CASSVGTGDNQPQHF

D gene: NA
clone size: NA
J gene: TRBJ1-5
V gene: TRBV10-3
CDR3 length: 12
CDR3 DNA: TGTGCCATCAGTGAGTCGAATCAGCCCCAGCATTTT
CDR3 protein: CAISESNQPQHF

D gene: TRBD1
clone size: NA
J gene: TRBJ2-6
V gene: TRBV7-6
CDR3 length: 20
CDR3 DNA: TGTGCCAGCAGCTCAAACCTCCCGGGACAGGGTGTACCTGGGGCCAACGTCCTGACTTTC
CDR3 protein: CASSSNLPGQGVPGANVLTF